Presented here are 32 T cell receptor beta chains from one specimen sequenced in a study of CD8 T cells in ankylosing spondylitis. Using its own MiXCR run on the 5' RACE reads, TCRdb lists one record per CDR3 protein. The sample contains 200,000 to 300,000 distinct CDR3 sequences, roughly a third of which appear only once. Sequencing was done on a sample of blood, either unsorted or a sorted T cell fraction (not recorded which). The receptors come from a male donor with ankylosing spondylitis or in good health (not recorded which).

The rearrangement uses TRBV10-3 and TRBJ2-1, with D possibly matching TRBD1 (5 bases). Trimming left V 2 bases short and J 7 bases short, with 15 bases between. This CDR3 contains 15 residues. Germline assignment: CDR1 ENHRY and CDR2 SYGVKD. CDR3 residues: CAISETGGSANEQFF. The CDR3 coding sequence is TGTGCCATCAGTGAGACAGGTGGCAGTGCTAATGAGCAGTTCTTC.

This clonotype has just a few counts. The chain recombines TRBV25-1 with TRBJ2-1, with 8 bases lining up with TRBD1. The CDR3 is 16 residues long. V lost 3 bases, J lost 5 bases, and 9 bases stayed unmatched. Germline values: CDR1 MGHDK, CDR2 SYGVNS. CDR3 DNA sequence: TGTGCCAGCAGTGATTGGGGACAGGACGACGACAATGAGCAGTTCTTC. It translates to CASSDWGQDDDNEQFF.

The chain carries TRBV5-1 and TRBJ1-5, with 7 bases aligning to TRBD1. The CDR3 runs to 16 residues. With V trimmed by 4 bases and J by 7 bases, 14 bases remained unmatched. Per the germline V gene, CDR1 is SGHRS and CDR2 is YFSETQ. The CDR3 sequence: CASSRGPGGRSQPQHF. The DNA of the CDR3 is TGCGCCAGCAGCCGGGGGCCAGGGGGACGTTCGCAGCCCCAGCATTTT.

In this sample, this clonotype turned up a few times. The genes are TRBV6-1 and TRBJ1-1; TRBD1 might be the D (5 bases). The V and J ends lost 6 bases and 5 bases respectively, with 19 bases between them. CDR1 and CDR2 (germline): MNHNS, SASEGT. The CDR3 spans 15 residues. DNA for the CDR3: TGTGCCAGCAGACCCAATCGGGGCTGGGGTACTGAAGCTTTCTTT. This encodes CASRPNRGWGTEAFF.

This clonotype occurred once. The CDR3 nucleotides are TGTGCCAGCAGTGAATCGGGACGGCCCTCTGGGGCCAACGTCCTGACTTTC. It is translated as CASSESGRPSGANVLTF. This chain links TRBV25-1 with TRBJ2-6; the D call may be TRBD1 or TRBD2 (5 bases each). CDR1 MGHDK and CDR2 SYGVNS come from the germline V gene. The V end was cut by 1 base, the J end by 0 bases, with 10 bases between. The CDR3 is 17 amino acids.

This chain connects TRBV29-1 to TRBJ2-2; 10 bases are shared with TRBD1. V dropped 2 bases and J dropped 6; count of bases not matched to a gene: 3. Germline loops: CDR1 SQVTM, CDR2 ANQGSEA. The CDR3 sequence is 14 residues long. In DNA form, the CDR3 reads TGCAGCGTTGAAAGGGACAGGGGAGCCGGGGAGCTGTTTTTT. Protein product: CSVERDRGAGELFF.

A few counts support this clonotype. The chain links TRBV5-5 to TRBJ2-3; D remains unclear. Deletions cut 1 base from V and 2 bases from J, with 8 bases between. In germline, CDR1 is SGHKS, CDR2 YYEKEE (reference sequence). The CDR3 is made up of 14 amino acids. The CDR3 sequence is CASSLLAVTDTQYF. In nucleotides, the CDR3 is TGTGCCAGCAGCTTGTTGGCAGTCACAGATACGCAGTATTTT.

The chain carries TRBV7-9 and TRBJ2-1; D ambiguous. The CDR3 is 12 residues long. V lost 1 base and J lost 15, with 13 bases in between. Germline V gene data show CDR1 as SEHNR and CDR2 as FQNEAQ (reference sequence). This CDR3 reads CASSLVSDTPFF. The CDR3 nucleotides are TGTGCCAGCAGCTTAGTCTCAGACACTCCGTTCTTC. The whole variable domain, remainder taken from reference TRBV7-9 and TRBJ2-1, is DTGVSQNPRHKITKRGQNVTFRCDPISEHNRLYWYRQTLGQGPEFLTYFQNEAQLEKSRLLSDRFSAERPKGSFSTLEIQRTEQGDSAMYLCASSLVSDTPFFGPGTRLTVL.

This chain links TRBV6-1 with TRBJ1-5; possibly TRBD1 for D (6 bases). V lost 2 bases, J lost 6 bases, and 14 bases lay in between. The length of the CDR3 is 15 residues. Germline CDR1 reads MNHNS; CDR2 reads SASEGT. CDR3 loop: CASSERGWGAQPQHF. DNA of the CDR3: TGTGCCAGCAGTGAACGAGGGTGGGGGGCTCAGCCCCAGCATTTT.

V and J are TRBV6-5 and TRBJ2-5, with 8 positions matching TRBD1. Germline CDR1 reads MNHEY; CDR2 reads SVGAGI. J gave up 4 bases and V 0 bases, and 7 bases lay outside the gene matches. The CDR3 contains 16 residues. The chain's CDR3 is CASSYSYRGKIETQYF. As DNA, the CDR3 is TGTGCCAGCAGTTACTCGTACAGGGGGAAGATAGAGACCCAGTACTTC.

V usage is TRBV7-9 and J usage is TRBJ1-2, with D possibly being TRBD1 (5 bases). Germline V gene lookup returns CDR1 SEHNR and CDR2 FQNEAQ (reference sequence). CDR3 size: 13 residues. The V end was cut by 2 bases, the J end by 5 bases, with 9 bases between. CDR3 nucleotides: TGTGCCAGCAGCTTAACAGGAATATATGGCTACACCTTC. Protein: CASSLTGIYGYTF. The variable domain in full, with the rest retrieved from reference TRBV7-9 and TRBJ1-2, is DTGVSQNPRHKITKRGQNVTFRCDPISEHNRLYWYRQTLGQGPEFLTYFQNEAQLEKSRLLSDRFSAERPKGSFSTLEIQRTEQGDSAMYLCASSLTGIYGYTFGSGTRLTVV.

This clonotype was detected a few times. This CDR3 is CASSPRQGGYEQYF. Here the CDR3 DNA reads TGTGCCAGCAGCCCGAGACAGGGAGGGTACGAGCAGTACTTC. This chain uses TRBV7-9 with TRBJ2-7; the D call may be TRBD1 or TRBD2 (7 bases each). The CDR3 covers 14 residues. V was cut by 5 bases and J by 4 bases, with 15 bases left in between. Germline CDR1 and CDR2: SEHNR and FQNEAQ (reference sequence).

The chain links TRBV7-2 to TRBJ1-1, with TRBD1 as a possible D gene (5 bases). CDR1 SGHTA and CDR2 FQGNSA come from the germline V gene. The V end was cut by 5 bases, the J end by 1 base, with 11 bases between. This CDR3 has 14 amino acids. CDR3 nucleotides: TGTGCCAGCAGCATGGACATGAGGAACACTGAAGCTTTCTTT. Translating gives CASSMDMRNTEAFF. Full variable domain (missing parts from reference TRBV7-2 and TRBJ1-1): GAGVSQSPSNKVTEKGKDVELRCDPISGHTALYWYRQSLGQGLEFLIYFQGNSAPDKSGLPSDRFSAERTGGSVSTLTIQRTQQEDSAVYLCASSMDMRNTEAFFGQGTRLTVV.

This clonotype was counted only a few times. The genes are TRBV6-5 and TRBJ1-2; TRBD1 aligns across 10 bases. V lost 2 bases to trimming and J lost 6 bases; unmatched junction nucleotides: 12. Per the germline V gene, CDR1 is MNHEY and CDR2 is SVGAGI. The CDR3 runs to 17 residues. This CDR3 is CASSYRRQGASWDGYTF. CDR3 DNA: TGTGCCAGCAGTTACAGGCGACAGGGGGCGAGTTGGGATGGCTACACCTTC.

This chain links TRBV10-3 with TRBJ1-6; D gene uncertain. Per germline, CDR1 ENHRY and CDR2 SYGVKD. Trimming removed 0 bases at V and 7 bases at J, with 10 bases between. CDR3 length equals 15 residues. DNA of the CDR3: TGTGCCATCAGTGAGTCTGAGGGTAGAAATTCACCCCTCCACTTT. It codes for CAISESEGRNSPLHF.

As regards this clonotype: At one of its ends the junction is not consistent with the germline gene, which may arise from a read error. The gene calls are TRBV9 and TRBJ2-1; D perhaps matches TRBD1 (6 bases). CDR1 and CDR2 from the germline V gene are SGDLS and YYNGEE. The CDR3 contains 13 residues. The CDR3 protein is CASGVNTGNEQFF. In DNA form, the CDR3 reads TGTGCCAGCGGCGTTAACACAGGGAATGAGCAGTTCTTC.

The gene calls are TRBV5-1 and TRBJ2-3; 9 bases fit TRBD1. V gave up 1 base and J gave up 2 bases; unmatched junction bases: 11. The CDR3 spans 18 residues. CDR1 and CDR2 from the germline V gene are SGHRS and YFSETQ. The CDR3 is CASSLSLGGTGFTDTQYF. CDR3 bases: TGCGCCAGCAGCTTGTCCTTAGGGGGGACAGGGTTCACAGATACGCAGTATTTT.

J is TRBJ2-1 and V is TRBV2, with D perhaps assigned TRBD1 or TRBD2 (6 bases each). Trimming shortened V by 7 bases and J by 3 bases, and 13 bases separated the two germline ends. Germline V gives CDR1 SNHLY, CDR2 FYNNEI. There are 14 residues in the CDR3. DNA for the CDR3: TGTGCCAGCATCCGCGGGACAAACTACAATGAGCAGTTCTTC. This codes for CASIRGTNYNEQFF.

This clonotype has just a few counts. The V call is TRBV6-1, the J call TRBJ2-1; 9 positions agree with TRBD2. Germline values: CDR1 MNHNS, CDR2 SASEGT. With V trimmed by 6 bases and J by 4 bases, 16 bases remained unmatched. The CDR3 consists of 18 residues. CDR3 nucleotide sequence: TGTGCCAGCAGCCGACTTACTCTTAGCGGGGGCCCGTACAATGAGCAGTTCTTC. The encoded protein is CASSRLTLSGGPYNEQFF.

This clonotype was found a few times. This rearrangement joins TRBV20-1 to TRBJ1-5; D is possibly TRBD1 (5 bases). The V gene lost 6 bases and the J gene lost 2 bases, with 14 bases spanning the gap. Germline values: CDR1 DFQATT, CDR2 SNEGSKA (reference sequence). The CDR3 is 14 amino acids. CDR3 protein: CSAHRGSGNQPQHF. CDR3 DNA: TGCAGTGCCCACCGGGGCTCCGGCAATCAGCCCCAGCATTTT.

This chain's CDR3 is CASLAGRGGGWTEAFF. Written as DNA, the CDR3 is TGTGCCAGCCTTGCCGGGCGCGGCGGAGGATGGACTGAAGCTTTCTTT. The chain combines TRBV28 with TRBJ1-1; D unclear. The germline CDR1 and CDR2 sequences are MDHEN and SYDVKM. With 8 bases removed from V and 5 bases from J, the gap between germline ends came to 24 bases. This CDR3 has 16 amino acids.

The chain links TRBV5-1 to TRBJ1-5; the D is unclear. V lost 5 bases and J lost 0, with 21 bases in between. This CDR3 has 18 residues. The germline gives CDR1 SGHRS, CDR2 YFSETQ. The CDR3 DNA sequence: TGCGCCAGCAGAAGCGAGACGACCTCGGTTTTTAGCAATCAGCCCCAGCATTTT. Translation gives CASRSETTSVFSNQPQHF.

The rearrangement uses TRBV12-3 or TRBV12-4 and TRBJ2-2; D unresolved. Trimming shortened V by 3 bases and J by 4 bases, and 9 bases separated the two germline ends. CDR3 length: 14 amino acids. The CDR3 bases are TGTGCCAGCAGTTTTAGGGATACCACCGGGGAGCTGTTTTTT. It yields the protein CASSFRDTTGELFF.

The chain couples TRBV20-1 to TRBJ1-1; D not resolved. In germline, CDR1 is DFQATT, CDR2 SNEGSKA (reference sequence). This CDR3 comprises 13 residues. V lost 4 bases and J lost 0, with 9 bases in between. The CDR3 spells CSATRSLNTEAFF. The CDR3 bases are TGCAGTGCTACGAGGAGTTTGAACACTGAAGCTTTCTTT.

This clonotype was recorded a few times. The genes are TRBV20-1 and TRBJ2-7; the D gene is possibly TRBD2 (5 bases). Germline CDR1 and CDR2: DFQATT and SNEGSKA (reference sequence). CDR3 length: 12 amino acids. Trimming removed 6 bases at V and 4 bases at J, with 13 bases between. The CDR3: CSAHSGDYEQYF. CDR3 coding DNA: TGCAGTGCCCATTCCGGGGATTACGAGCAGTACTTC.

V and J are TRBV12-3 or TRBV12-4 and TRBJ2-3; D might be TRBD2 (6 bases). With 3 bases removed from V and 6 bases from J, the gap between germline ends came to 13 bases. The CDR3 extends over 14 amino acids. The CDR3 nucleotides are TGTGCCAGCAGTTTCGGCGGGGTGGGGGATACGCAGTATTTT. Protein sequence: CASSFGGVGDTQYF.

The V gene is TRBV27, the J gene TRBJ2-1, with 7 bases matching TRBD2. CDR3 length: 14 residues. Per germline, CDR1 MNHEY and CDR2 SMNVEV (reference sequence). V lost 7 bases, J lost 4 bases, and 7 bases stayed unmatched. The CDR3 DNA sequence: TGTGCCAGCATAGGGAGGGGTTGGTACAATGAGCAGTTCTTC. This encodes CASIGRGWYNEQFF.

The chain has TRBV20-1 and TRBJ1-1, with 9 bases fitting TRBD1. This CDR3 comprises 14 residues. V dropped 1 base and J dropped 0; count of bases not matched to a gene: 0. Germline loops: CDR1 DFQATT, CDR2 SNEGSKA (reference sequence). Here the CDR3 DNA reads TGCAGTGCTAGAGGACAGGGGGTGAACACTGAAGCTTTCTTT. It encodes CSARGQGVNTEAFF.

The J gene is TRBJ2-7, the V gene TRBV7-8, with 11 bases identical to TRBD2. The trim removed 6 bases at V and 4 bases at J, leaving 14 bases unmatched. CDR3 length: 17 residues. CDR1 SGHVS and CDR2 FQNEAQ come from the germline V gene. The CDR3 loop is CASRLSGLAAAGYEQYF. The DNA for the CDR3 is TGTGCCAGCAGATTATCGGGACTAGCGGCCGCAGGGTACGAGCAGTACTTC. The complete variable domain, with remaining parts taken from reference TRBV7-8 and TRBJ2-7, reads GAGVSQSPRYKVAKRGQDVALRCDPISGHVSLFWYQQALGQGPEFLTYFQNEAQLDKSGLPSDRFFAERPEGSVSTLKIQRTQQEDSAVYLCASRLSGLAAAGYEQYFGPGTRLTVT.

The chain couples TRBV27 to TRBJ2-1; 11 bases align to TRBD1. This CDR3 spans 15 amino acids. Trimming took 6 bases from V and 7 from J; bases not matched to a gene: 8. Germline V gene lookup returns CDR1 MNHEY and CDR2 SMNVEV (reference sequence). The DNA of the CDR3 is TGTGCCAGCAGCCCTGGACAGGGGGCCAATAATGAGCAGTTCTTC. Amino acids: CASSPGQGANNEQFF.

The CDR3 protein is CASSLGGLSRDTDTQYF. CDR3 coding DNA: TGTGCCAGCAGCCTCGGAGGATTGAGCAGGGACACAGATACGCAGTATTTT. The chain couples TRBV9 to TRBJ2-3, with D perhaps matching TRBD1 or TRBD2 (5 bases each). V lost 4 bases to trimming and J lost 2 bases, with 20 bases between them. This CDR3 contains 17 residues. Germline-derived CDR1 and CDR2 are SGDLS and YYNGEE.

The chain couples TRBV7-2 to TRBJ1-1, with a tentative D call TRBD1 (6 bases). This CDR3 is 13 amino acids long. The V gene lost 5 bases and the J gene lost 9 bases, with 16 bases spanning the gap. Germline V gene data show CDR1 as SGHTA and CDR2 as FQGNSA. The CDR3, as DNA: TGTGCCAGCAGCCCCCGGGACACGCCGAAAGCTTTCTTT. This gives the protein CASSPRDTPKAFF.